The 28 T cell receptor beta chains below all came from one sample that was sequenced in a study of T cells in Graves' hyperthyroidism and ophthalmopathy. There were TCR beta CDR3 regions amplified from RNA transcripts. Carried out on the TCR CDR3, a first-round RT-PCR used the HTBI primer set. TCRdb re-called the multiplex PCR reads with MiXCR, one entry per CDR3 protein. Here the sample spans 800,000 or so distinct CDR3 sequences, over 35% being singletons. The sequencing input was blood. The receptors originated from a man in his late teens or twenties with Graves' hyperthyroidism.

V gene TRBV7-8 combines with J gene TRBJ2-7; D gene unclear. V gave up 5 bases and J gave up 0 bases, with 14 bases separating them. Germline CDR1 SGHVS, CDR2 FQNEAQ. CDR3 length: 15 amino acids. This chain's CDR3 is CASSRVASSSYEQYF. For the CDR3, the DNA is TGTGCCAGCAGCCGGGTGGCATCGAGCTCCTACGAGCAGTACTTC.

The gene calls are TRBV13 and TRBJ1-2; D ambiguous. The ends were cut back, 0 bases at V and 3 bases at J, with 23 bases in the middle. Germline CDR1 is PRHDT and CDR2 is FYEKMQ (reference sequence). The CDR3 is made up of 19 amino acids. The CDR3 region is CASSLGALRAFVSDYGYTF. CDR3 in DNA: TGTGCCAGCAGCTTAGGTGCCCTTAGGGCCTTCGTATCTGACTATGGCTACACCTTC.

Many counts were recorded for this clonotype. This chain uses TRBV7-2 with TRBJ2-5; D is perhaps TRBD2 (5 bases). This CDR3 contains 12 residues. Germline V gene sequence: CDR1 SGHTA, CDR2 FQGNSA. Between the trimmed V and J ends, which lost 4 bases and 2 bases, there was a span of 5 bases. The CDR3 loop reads CASSWTQETQYF. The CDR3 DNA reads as TGTGCCAGCAGCTGGACTCAAGAGACCCAGTACTTC.

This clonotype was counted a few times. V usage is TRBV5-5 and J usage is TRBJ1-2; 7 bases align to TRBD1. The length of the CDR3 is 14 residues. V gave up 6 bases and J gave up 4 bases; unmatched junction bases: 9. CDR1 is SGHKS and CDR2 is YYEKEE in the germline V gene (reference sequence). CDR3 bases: TGTGCCAGCATCCCGACAGGGACGGTCTATGGCTACACCTTC. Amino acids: CASIPTGTVYGYTF.

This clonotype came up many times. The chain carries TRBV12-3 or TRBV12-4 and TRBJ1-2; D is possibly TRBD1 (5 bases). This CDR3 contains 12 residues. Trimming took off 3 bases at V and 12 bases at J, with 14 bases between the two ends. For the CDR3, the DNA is TGTGCCAGCAGTTTGGGGGGAGTTGGTGACACCTTC. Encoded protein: CASSLGGVGDTF.

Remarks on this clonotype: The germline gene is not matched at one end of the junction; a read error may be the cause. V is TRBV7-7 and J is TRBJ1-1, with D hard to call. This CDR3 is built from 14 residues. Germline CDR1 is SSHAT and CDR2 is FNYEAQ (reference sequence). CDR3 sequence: CASSQGPGGVSVFF. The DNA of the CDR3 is TGCGCCAGCAGCCAAGGTCCAGGTGGGGTGTCTGTTTTCTTT.

This CDR3 reads CASSLAGLVNTEAFF. CDR3 nucleotides: TGTGCCAGCAGCTTAGCGGGACTTGTGAACACTGAAGCTTTCTTT. V gene TRBV7-8 combines with J gene TRBJ1-1, with D maybe TRBD1 (5 bases). The germline V gene has CDR1 SGHVS and CDR2 FQNEAQ. Trimming cost V 0 bases and J 0 bases, with 8 bases left between them. The CDR3 covers 15 residues. Based on the CDR3 plus reference TRBV7-8 and TRBJ1-1, the full variable domain is GAGVSQSPRYKVAKRGQDVALRCDPISGHVSLFWYQQALGQGPEFLTYFQNEAQLDKSGLPSDRFFAERPEGSVSTLKIQRTQQEDSAVYLCASSLAGLVNTEAFFGQGTRLTVV.

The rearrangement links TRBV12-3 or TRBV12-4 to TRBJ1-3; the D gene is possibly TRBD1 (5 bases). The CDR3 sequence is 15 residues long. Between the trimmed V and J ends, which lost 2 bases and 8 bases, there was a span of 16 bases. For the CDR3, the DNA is TGTGCCAGCAGTTTAAATGGTGGACGGGGACACACCATATATTTT. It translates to CASSLNGGRGHTIYF.

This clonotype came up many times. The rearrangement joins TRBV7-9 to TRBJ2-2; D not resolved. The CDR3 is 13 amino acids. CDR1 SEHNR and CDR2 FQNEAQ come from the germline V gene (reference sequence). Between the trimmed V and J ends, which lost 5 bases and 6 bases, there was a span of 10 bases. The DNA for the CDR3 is TGTGCCAGCAGCCTACTTAAGGCCGGGGAGCTGTTTTTT. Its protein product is CASSLLKAGELFF.

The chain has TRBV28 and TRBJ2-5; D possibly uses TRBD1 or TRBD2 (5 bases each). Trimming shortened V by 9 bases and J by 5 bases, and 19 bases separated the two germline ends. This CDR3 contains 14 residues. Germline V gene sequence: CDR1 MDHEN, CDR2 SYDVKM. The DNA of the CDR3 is TGTGCCAGTTCGGGGCCGTCACGACGGGAGACCCAGTACTTC. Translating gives CASSGPSRRETQYF.

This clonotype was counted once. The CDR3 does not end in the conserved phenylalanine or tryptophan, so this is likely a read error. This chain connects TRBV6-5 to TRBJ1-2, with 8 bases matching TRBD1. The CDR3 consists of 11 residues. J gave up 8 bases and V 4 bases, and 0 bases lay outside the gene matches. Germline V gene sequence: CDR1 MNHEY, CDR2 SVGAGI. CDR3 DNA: TGTGCCAGCAGTTGGACAGGGGGCTACACCTCC. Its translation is CASSWTGGYTS.

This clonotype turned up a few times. CDR3 in DNA: TGTGCCAGCAGGGTGGGACAGCATATTAACTATGGCTACACCTTC. This encodes CASRVGQHINYGYTF. V and J are TRBV24-1 and TRBJ1-2, with 7 bases lining up with TRBD1. The CDR3 is made up of 15 amino acids. With 11 bases clipped from V and 1 base from J, the junction kept 12 bases outside the gene matches. Germline V CDR1 and CDR2: KGHDR, SFDVKD.

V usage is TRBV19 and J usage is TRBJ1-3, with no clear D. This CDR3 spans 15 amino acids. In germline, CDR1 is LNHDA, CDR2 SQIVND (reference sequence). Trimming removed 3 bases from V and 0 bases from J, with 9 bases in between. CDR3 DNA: TGTGCCAGTAGTATTGCCGGCCTCTCTGGAAACACCATATATTTT. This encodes CASSIAGLSGNTIYF. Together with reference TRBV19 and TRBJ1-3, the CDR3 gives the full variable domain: DGGITQSPKYLFRKEGQNVTLSCEQNLNHDAMYWYRQDPGQGLRLIYYSQIVNDFQKGDIAEGYSVSREKKESFPLTVTSAQKNPTAFYLCASSIAGLSGNTIYFGEGSWLTVV.

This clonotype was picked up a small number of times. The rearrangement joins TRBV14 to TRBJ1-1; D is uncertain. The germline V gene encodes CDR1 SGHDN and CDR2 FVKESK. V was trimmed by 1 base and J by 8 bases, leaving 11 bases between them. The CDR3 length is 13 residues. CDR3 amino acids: CASSQGSLAEAFF. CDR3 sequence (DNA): TGTGCCAGCAGCCAAGGATCGCTGGCAGAAGCTTTCTTT.

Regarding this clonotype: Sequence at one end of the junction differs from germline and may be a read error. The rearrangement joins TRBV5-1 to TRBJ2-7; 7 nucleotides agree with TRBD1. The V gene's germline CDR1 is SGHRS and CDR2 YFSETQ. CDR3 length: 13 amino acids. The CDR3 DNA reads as TGCGCCAGCAGCGTCGAAAGAGACACGGGACAGCACTTC. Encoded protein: CASSVERDTGQHF.

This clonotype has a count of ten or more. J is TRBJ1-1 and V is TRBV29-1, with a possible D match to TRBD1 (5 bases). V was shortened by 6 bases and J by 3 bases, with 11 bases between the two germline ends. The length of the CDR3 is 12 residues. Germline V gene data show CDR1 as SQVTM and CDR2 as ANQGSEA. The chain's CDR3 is CSVGEGYTEAFF. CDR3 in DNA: TGCAGCGTGGGGGAGGGGTACACTGAAGCTTTCTTT.

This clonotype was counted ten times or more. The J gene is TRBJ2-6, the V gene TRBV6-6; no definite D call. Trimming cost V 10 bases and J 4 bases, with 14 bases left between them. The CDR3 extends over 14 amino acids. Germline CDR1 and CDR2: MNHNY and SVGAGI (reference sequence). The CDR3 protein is CAIQTARGANVLTF. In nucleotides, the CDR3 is TGTGCCATCCAGACGGCGAGAGGGGCCAACGTCCTGACTTTC.

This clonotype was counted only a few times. The CDR3 DNA reads TGTGCCAGCACCGCTACAGGGGGCCCTAATTCACCCCTCCACTTT. It translates to CASTATGGPNSPLHF. The chain combines TRBV9 with TRBJ1-6, with 9 bases identical to TRBD1. The CDR3 loop spans 15 amino acids. J gave up 6 bases and V 6 bases, and 7 bases lay outside the gene matches. Germline V gene data show CDR1 as SGDLS and CDR2 as YYNGEE.

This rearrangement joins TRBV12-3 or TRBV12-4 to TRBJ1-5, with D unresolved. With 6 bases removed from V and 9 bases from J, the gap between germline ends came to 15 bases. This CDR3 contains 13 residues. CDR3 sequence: CASSIEGQPPQHF. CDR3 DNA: TGTGCCAGCAGCATAGAGGGCCAGCCGCCCCAGCATTTT.

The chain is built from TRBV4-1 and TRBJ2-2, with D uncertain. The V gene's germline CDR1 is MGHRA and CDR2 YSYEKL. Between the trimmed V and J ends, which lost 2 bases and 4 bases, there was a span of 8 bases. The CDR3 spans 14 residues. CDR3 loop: CASSQWQPTGELFF. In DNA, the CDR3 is TGCGCCAGCAGCCAATGGCAGCCCACCGGGGAGCTGTTTTTT.

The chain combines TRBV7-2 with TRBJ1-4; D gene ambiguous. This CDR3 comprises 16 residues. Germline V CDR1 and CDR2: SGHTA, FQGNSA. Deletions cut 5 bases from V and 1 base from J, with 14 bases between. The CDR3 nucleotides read TGTGCCAGCAGCCCCTCCAGGCGATTAACTAATGAAAAACTGTTTTTT. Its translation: CASSPSRRLTNEKLFF.

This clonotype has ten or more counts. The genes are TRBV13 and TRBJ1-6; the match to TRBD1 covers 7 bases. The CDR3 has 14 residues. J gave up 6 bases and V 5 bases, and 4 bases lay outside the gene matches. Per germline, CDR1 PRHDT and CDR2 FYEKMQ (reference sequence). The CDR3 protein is CASSLRDSNSPLHF. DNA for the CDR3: TGTGCCAGCAGCCTCCGGGACAGTAATTCACCCCTCCACTTT.

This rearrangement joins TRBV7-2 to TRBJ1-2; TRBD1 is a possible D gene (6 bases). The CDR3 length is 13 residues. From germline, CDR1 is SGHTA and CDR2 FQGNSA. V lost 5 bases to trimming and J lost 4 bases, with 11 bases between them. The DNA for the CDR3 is TGTGCCAGCAGCCGCGGGACACTCTATGGCTACACCTTC. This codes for CASSRGTLYGYTF.

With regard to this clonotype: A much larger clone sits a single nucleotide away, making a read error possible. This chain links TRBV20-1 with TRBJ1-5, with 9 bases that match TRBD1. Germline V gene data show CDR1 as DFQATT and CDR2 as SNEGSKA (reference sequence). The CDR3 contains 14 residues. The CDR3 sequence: CSASRDRDGQPRHF. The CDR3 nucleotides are TGCAGTGCTAGCCGGGACAGGGACGGTCAGCCCCGGCATTTT.

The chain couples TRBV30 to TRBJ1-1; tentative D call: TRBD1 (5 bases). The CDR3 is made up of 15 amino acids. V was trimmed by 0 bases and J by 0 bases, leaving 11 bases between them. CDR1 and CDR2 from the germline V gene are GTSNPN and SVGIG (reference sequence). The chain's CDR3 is CAWSVLEGLNTEAFF. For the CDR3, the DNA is TGTGCCTGGAGTGTACTAGAGGGGCTGAACACTGAAGCTTTCTTT.

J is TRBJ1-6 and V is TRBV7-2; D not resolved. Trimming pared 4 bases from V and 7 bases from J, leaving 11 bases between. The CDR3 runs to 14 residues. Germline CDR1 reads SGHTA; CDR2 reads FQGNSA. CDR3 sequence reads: CASSSRTLNSPLHF. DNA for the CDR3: TGTGCCAGCAGCTCACGGACTCTCAATTCACCCCTCCACTTT.

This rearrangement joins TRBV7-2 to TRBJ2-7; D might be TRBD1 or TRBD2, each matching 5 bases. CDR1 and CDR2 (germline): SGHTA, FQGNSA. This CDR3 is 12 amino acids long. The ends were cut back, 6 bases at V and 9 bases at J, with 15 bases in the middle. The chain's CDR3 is CASSSGRQVQYF. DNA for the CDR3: TGTGCCAGCAGTTCGGGACGCCAAGTGCAGTACTTC.

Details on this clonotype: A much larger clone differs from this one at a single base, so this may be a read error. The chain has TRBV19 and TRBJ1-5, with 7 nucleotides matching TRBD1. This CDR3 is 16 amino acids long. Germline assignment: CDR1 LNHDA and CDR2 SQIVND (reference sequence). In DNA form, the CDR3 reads TGTACCAGTAGTATCGCGACAGGGACTAGGAATCAGCCCCAGCATTTT. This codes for CTSSIATGTRNQPQHF.